Shown below are 18 T cell receptor beta chains from a single sample sequenced in a study of blood T cells in healthy people across ages. A second PCR, run for about 7 to 12 cycles, used a sample-barcoded 5' primer plus a J-beta primer mix. TCRdb re-called the 5' RACE reads with MiXCR, one entry per CDR3 protein. The profile shows 1,300,000 or so distinct CDR3 sequences, around 55% of them singletons. Source material: blood. All receptors come from a man aged 18 to 30 in good health.

This clonotype showed up just a few times. V usage is TRBV10-1 and J usage is TRBJ2-5; 10 bases line up with TRBD2. Germline CDR1 and CDR2: WNHNN and SYGVQD (reference sequence). With V trimmed by 6 bases and J by 2 bases, 15 bases remained unmatched. The CDR3 consists of 18 residues. CDR3 in DNA: TGCGCCAGCAGCCCACGGCCCAGTATAGCGGGGGGACAAGAGACCCAGTACTTC. Translating gives CASSPRPSIAGGQETQYF.

This rearrangement joins TRBV5-1 to TRBJ1-4, with 7 bases fitting TRBD1. CDR1 is SGHRS and CDR2 is YFSETQ in the germline V gene. The CDR3 is 16 residues long. V was pared by 0 bases and J by 8 bases, with 10 bases of the junction left unmatched. CDR3 in DNA: TGCGCCAGCAGCTTGGTACAGGGGACAACGGGGGAAAAACTGTTTTTT. This codes for CASSLVQGTTGEKLFF.

This chain links TRBV2 with TRBJ1-2; no reliable D call. The CDR3 consists of 13 residues. Trimming left V 4 bases short and J 4 bases short, with 10 bases between. Germline CDR1 reads SNHLY; CDR2 reads FYNNEI. The CDR3 loop reads CASSGAERYGYTF. CDR3 sequence (DNA): TGTGCCAGCAGTGGGGCGGAACGCTATGGCTACACCTTC. The full variable domain, in which reference TRBV2 and TRBJ1-2 provide the parts outside the CDR3, is EPEVTQTPSHQVTQMGQEVILRCVPISNHLYFYWYRQILGQKVEFLVSFYNNEISEKSEIFDDQFSVERPDGSNFTLKIRSTKLEDSAMYFCASSGAERYGYTFGSGTRLTVV.

The gene calls are TRBV4-1 and TRBJ1-4, with D perhaps matching TRBD1 (5 bases). Trimming removed 3 bases at V and 7 bases at J, with 9 bases between. Looked up from germline, CDR1 is MGHRA and CDR2 is YSYEKL. This CDR3 is 13 amino acids long. CDR3: CASSQGLGEKLFF. The DNA of the CDR3 is TGCGCCAGCAGCCAGGGGCTGGGTGAAAAACTGTTTTTT.

This clonotype has only a few counts. The chain combines TRBV15 with TRBJ2-3; D remains unclear. V lost 7 bases, J lost 4 bases, and 0 bases lay in between. The CDR3 spans 9 residues. Germline CDR1 LNHNV, CDR2 YYDKDF (reference sequence). In nucleotides, the CDR3 is TGTGCCACCACAGATACGCAGTATTTT. Translated, it gives CATTDTQYF.

This clonotype was found a few times. The chain couples TRBV5-1 to TRBJ2-4; a possible D gene is TRBD2 (6 bases). Germline V gene lookup returns CDR1 SGHRS and CDR2 YFSETQ. V shed 4 bases and J shed 7 bases, with 18 bases lying between them. This CDR3 is 15 amino acids long. CDR3 sequence (DNA): TGCGCCAGCAGCACGGGACTGGATCACGTTAACATTCAGTACTTC. Translation: CASSTGLDHVNIQYF.

This chain joins TRBV6-2 or TRBV6-3 and TRBJ2-7; D uncertain. The germline CDR1 and CDR2 sequences are MNHEY and SVGEGT. The CDR3 contains 13 residues. The V and J ends lost 1 base and 1 base respectively, with 5 bases between them. CDR3 loop: CASSYFVSYEQYF. In DNA, the CDR3 is TGTGCCAGCAGTTACTTTGTTTCCTACGAGCAGTACTTC.

This clonotype is a singleton in its sample. The V and J genes are TRBV28 and TRBJ1-6; 7 bases are shared with TRBD1. The V and J ends lost 5 bases and 0 bases, in that order; junction bases with no gene match: 7. CDR3 size: 17 residues. Germline CDR1 reads MDHEN; CDR2 reads SYDVKM. For the CDR3, the DNA is TGTGCCAGCAGTCGGGGACAGACGAGCTCCTATAATTCACCCCTCCACTTT. Its protein product is CASSRGQTSSYNSPLHF.

This clonotype is a singleton in its sample. V usage is TRBV10-3 and J usage is TRBJ2-5; the D gene is possibly TRBD2 (7 bases). V was clipped by 3 bases and J by 0 bases, with 23 bases between them. CDR3 size: 19 residues. Germline V gene data show CDR1 as ENHRY and CDR2 as SYGVKD. CDR3 residues: CAISDPGRGARFDQETQYF. DNA of the CDR3: TGTGCCATCAGTGACCCGGGACGGGGGGCCCGGTTTGACCAAGAGACCCAGTACTTC.

DNA for the CDR3: TGTGCCAGCAGCCAAGATCCGGGACAGGCTTACAATGAGCAGTTCTTC. Its protein product is CASSQDPGQAYNEQFF. This chain joins TRBV4-2 and TRBJ2-1; 8 nucleotides line up with TRBD1. With 0 bases clipped from V and 4 bases from J, the junction kept 5 bases outside the gene matches. CDR3 length: 16 residues. Germline V gene data show CDR1 as LGHNA and CDR2 as YNFKEQ.

The chain joins TRBV7-2 to TRBJ2-3; D gene unclear. V lost 2 bases and J lost 2, with 11 bases in between. The germline gives CDR1 SGHTA, CDR2 FQGNSA. This CDR3 is 15 amino acids long. The CDR3 nucleotides read TGTGCCAGCAGCTTACCCCAGGATCTCACAGATACGCAGTATTTT. Translated, it gives CASSLPQDLTDTQYF.

The chain joins TRBV6-2 or TRBV6-3 to TRBJ1-2; a weak D match, TRBD1 (6 bases). Per the germline V gene, CDR1 is MNHEY and CDR2 is SVGEGT. V dropped 6 bases and J dropped 3 bases, with 17 bases sitting between them. The CDR3 is made up of 15 amino acids. The CDR3 sequence: CASRGPTGIHYGYTF. The CDR3 nucleotides read TGTGCCAGCAGGGGCCCAACAGGGATTCACTATGGCTACACCTTC.

The genes are TRBV3-1 and TRBJ1-1, with D possibly being TRBD1 (5 bases). Per the germline V gene, CDR1 is LGHDT and CDR2 is YNNKEL (reference sequence). CDR3 length: 16 residues. V shed 3 bases and J shed 6 bases, with 20 bases lying between them. CDR3 bases: TGTGCCAGCAGCCAGGGGCCTTCGTCCGTCGGCGCTGAAGCTTTCTTT. It is translated as CASSQGPSSVGAEAFF.

This clonotype was detected only once. An end of the junction does not agree with germline; a read error may underlie this. This sequence joins TRBV2 and TRBJ2-2; 7 bases match TRBD2. This CDR3 has 15 amino acids. CDR1 and CDR2 (germline): SNHLY, FYNNEI. The CDR3 DNA is TGTGCCAGCACTGAAGGGACTACGAACACCGGGGAGCTGTTTTTT. Translated: CASTEGTTNTGELFF.

V gene TRBV5-1 combines with J gene TRBJ2-1; the D gene is possibly TRBD2 (6 bases). The CDR3 loop spans 16 amino acids. Trimming left V 4 bases short and J 9 bases short, with 23 bases between. The germline CDR1 and CDR2 sequences are SGHRS and YFSETQ. CDR3 loop: CASSVVLSGSGGEQFF. In nucleotides, the CDR3 is TGCGCCAGCAGCGTAGTCCTTTCGGGGTCCGGGGGTGAGCAGTTCTTC.

The J gene is TRBJ2-7, the V gene TRBV6-5, with TRBD1 matching 7 bases. The CDR3 sequence is 15 residues long. Germline CDR1 MNHEY, CDR2 SVGAGI. Trimming at V came to 0 bases and at J to 4 bases, leaving 6 bases not matched to a gene. The CDR3 here is CASSYSFDRAYEQYF. CDR3 nucleotides: TGTGCCAGCAGTTACTCGTTCGACAGGGCATACGAGCAGTACTTC.

Only a few counts were recorded for this clonotype. The chain links TRBV7-2 to TRBJ1-2, with D possibly being TRBD1 (5 bases). The CDR3 has 13 amino acids. CDR1 is SGHTA, CDR2 FQGNSA, per germline. V lost 2 bases and J lost 4, with 8 bases in between. As DNA, the CDR3 is TGTGCCAGCAGCTTACCAGGGAGCTATGGCTACACCTTC. This sequence encodes CASSLPGSYGYTF. The full variable domain, rest sourced from reference TRBV7-2 and TRBJ1-2, is GAGVSQSPSNKVTEKGKDVELRCDPISGHTALYWYRQSLGQGLEFLIYFQGNSAPDKSGLPSDRFSAERTGGSVSTLTIQRTQQEDSAVYLCASSLPGSYGYTFGSGTRLTVV.

The chain links TRBV4-1 to TRBJ1-2; TRBD1 aligns across 10 bases. V shed 4 bases and J 3 bases; nucleotides not matched to a gene: 5. From germline, CDR1 is MGHRA and CDR2 YSYEKL. The CDR3 runs 15 residues. As DNA, the CDR3 is TGCGCCAGCAGCCCGGACAGGGGGGTTGACTATGGCTACACCTTC. It encodes CASSPDRGVDYGYTF.